These 24 T cell receptor beta chains were sequenced from one sample in a study of prognosis after radiotherapy for stage I lung cancer. Researchers used two-round multiplex PCR to amplify TCR beta CDR3 starting from genomic DNA. With primers specific to each TRBV and TRBJ gene, the first-round PCR was performed. TCRdb ran MiXCR on the multiplex PCR reads and lists one entry per CDR3 protein. The sample carries about 17,000 distinct CDR3 sequences, 15% to 20% recorded once. The input for sequencing was PBMCs, taken before or after stereotactic body radiation therapy (not recorded which). All receptors derive from a donor aged 50 or older with non-small cell lung cancer.

This clonotype was observed at least ten times. The V and J genes are TRBV7-6 and TRBJ2-1; tentative D call: TRBD1 (5 bases). The CDR3 is 16 residues long. Trimming took off 4 bases at V and 2 bases at J, with 15 bases between the two ends. The germline CDR1 and CDR2 sequences are SGHVS and FNYEAQ. Here the CDR3 DNA reads TGTGCCAGCAGCTCGATTCAAGGGGAAGCCTACAATGAGCAGTTCTTC. Its protein is CASSSIQGEAYNEQFF.

A note on this clonotype: One end of the junction is discordant with germline, which a read error may explain. The chain combines TRBV28 with TRBJ2-7; D unresolved. Germline V gene lookup returns CDR1 MDHEN and CDR2 SYDVKM. There are 15 residues in the CDR3. CDR3 region: CGSIRRLGNLYEQYF. DNA for the CDR3: TGTGGCAGCATAAGACGATTAGGAAACCTCTACGAGCAGTACTTC.

This clonotype was counted at least ten times. The chain carries TRBV29-1 and TRBJ1-2; D call uncertain. Trimming pared 4 bases from V and 4 bases from J, leaving 7 bases between. CDR3 length: 11 amino acids. Germline V gene data show CDR1 as SQVTM and CDR2 as ANQGSEA. Written as DNA, the CDR3 is TGCAGCGTTGGGCCCCCCTATGGCTACACCTTC. This sequence encodes CSVGPPYGYTF.

This clonotype was seen at least ten times. The chain combines TRBV6-5 with TRBJ2-3, with 9 bases fitting TRBD1. CDR1 is MNHEY and CDR2 is SVGAGI in the germline V gene. There are 17 residues in the CDR3. J gave up 4 bases and V 3 bases, and 11 bases lay outside the gene matches. Here the CDR3 reads CASSYSGTGLQADTQYF. As DNA, the CDR3 is TGTGCCAGCAGTTATTCCGGGACAGGGCTTCAGGCAGATACGCAGTATTTT.

As to this clonotype: A far bigger clonotype differs at one base, so this is likely a read error. V is TRBV6-4 and J is TRBJ2-5; no definite D call. The CDR3 sequence is 10 residues long. The germline V gene encodes CDR1 MRHNA and CDR2 SNTAGT. The CDR3 spells CPSSFETQYF. The CDR3 bases are TGTCCCAGCAGTTTTGAGACCCAGTACTTC.

This clonotype has ten or more counts. The V gene is TRBV19, the J gene TRBJ2-1; the D is unclear. The germline V gene has CDR1 LNHDA and CDR2 SQIVND (reference sequence). V dropped 3 bases and J dropped 4 bases, with 19 bases sitting between them. This CDR3 is built from 17 residues. In nucleotides, the CDR3 is TGTGCCAGTAGTATTCGTGGTGTGGGGATTCGGTACAATGAGCAGTTCTTC. Encoded protein: CASSIRGVGIRYNEQFF.

This chain links TRBV5-1 with TRBJ2-3, with D unresolved. The CDR3 contains 14 residues. Trimming cost V 0 bases and J 2 bases, with 7 bases left between them. CDR1 is SGHRS, CDR2 YFSETQ, per germline. In DNA, the CDR3 is TGCGCCAGCAGCTTGGGGGGAACCACAGATACGCAGTATTTT. It codes for CASSLGGTTDTQYF.

The sample holds many counts of this clonotype. The V gene is TRBV6-7, the J gene TRBJ1-5, with 8 bases fitting TRBD1. TRBV6-7 is identified as an open reading frame with a role that is uncertain. Trimming cost V 0 bases and J 3 bases; bases outside gene matches: 13. This CDR3 has 19 residues. Written as DNA, the CDR3 is TGTGCCAGCAGTTACTCGATTTTATCGGGACAGGAGTACAATCAGCCCCAGCATTTT. Translated: CASSYSILSGQEYNQPQHF.

This clonotype was seen at least ten times. The chain carries TRBV19 and TRBJ1-1; 8 bases are shared with TRBD1. After removal of 2 bases from V and 1 base from J, the junction contained 9 bases not matched to a gene. Germline V CDR1 and CDR2: LNHDA, SQIVND (reference sequence). This CDR3 region has 17 residues. The CDR3 bases are TGTGCCAGTAGTATATTATGGACAGGGAGTTCGAACACTGAAGCTTTCTTT. As protein: CASSILWTGSSNTEAFF.

About this clonotype: A far larger clone is off by one base, so a read error is likely. The CDR3 region is CASSLMTVNYVYTF. CDR3 DNA: TGTGCCAGCAGCTTAATGACCGTCAACTATGTCTACACCTTC. The rearrangement links TRBV7-9 to TRBJ1-2; D is ambiguous. The CDR3 contains 14 residues. Germline CDR1 is SEHNR and CDR2 is FQNEAQ (reference sequence).

This clonotype appeared many times. The gene calls are TRBV6-1 and TRBJ2-7, with D perhaps matching TRBD1 (7 bases). V was cut by 2 bases and J by 2 bases, with 16 bases left in between. This CDR3 has 16 residues. Germline V lookup: CDR1 MNHNS, CDR2 SASEGT. CDR3 protein: CASSERGQGGPYEQYF. The CDR3 DNA reads TGTGCCAGCAGTGAAAGGGGGCAGGGGGGCCCCTACGAGCAGTACTTC.

This clonotype was recorded at least ten times. This chain links TRBV24-1 with TRBJ2-3, with D unresolved. There are 13 residues in the CDR3. Trimming shortened V by 6 bases and J by 0 bases, and 6 bases separated the two germline ends. Germline loops: CDR1 KGHDR, CDR2 SFDVKD. As DNA, the CDR3 is TGTGCCACCAGTACTCCGAGCACAGATACGCAGTATTTT. Translation: CATSTPSTDTQYF.

This clonotype occurred many times. The chain combines TRBV6-9 with TRBJ2-7; D remains ambiguous. There are 13 residues in the CDR3. V was pared by 3 bases and J by 0 bases, with 6 bases between. CDR1 is MNHGY and CDR2 is SVAAGI in the germline V gene. The CDR3 DNA is TGTGCCAGCAGTTACGCAATCTCCTACGAGCAGTACGTC. Residues: CASSYAISYEQYV.

This clonotype was seen ten or more times. The gene calls are TRBV7-9 and TRBJ2-5, with 12 nucleotides matching TRBD2. CDR1 SEHNR and CDR2 FQNEAQ come from the germline V gene (reference sequence). V was clipped by 5 bases and J by 2 bases; unmatched bases: 3. The CDR3 totals 15 residues. CDR3: CASSGGLAGQETQYF. The CDR3 bases are TGTGCCAGCAGCGGCGGACTAGCGGGACAAGAGACCCAGTACTTC.

There are many counts of this clonotype. The chain recombines TRBV7-3 with TRBJ2-1; possibly TRBD2 for D (7 bases). Germline CDR1 is SGHTA and CDR2 is FQGTGA. This CDR3 region has 16 residues. The V gene lost 1 base and the J gene lost 5 bases, with 15 bases spanning the gap. CDR3 protein: CASSLNSGGHHNEQFF. The CDR3 DNA reads as TGTGCCAGCAGCTTAAACTCCGGGGGGCACCACAATGAGCAGTTCTTC.

This clonotype was counted many times. This sequence joins TRBV5-1 and TRBJ2-5, with no clear D. CDR1 is SGHRS, CDR2 YFSETQ, per germline. This CDR3 region has 13 residues. V lost 0 bases and J 4 bases, leaving 7 bases between the germline ends. CDR3 DNA: TGCGCCAGCAGCTTGGCCCGCTTAGAGACCCAGTACTTC. Encoded protein: CASSLARLETQYF.

This clonotype appeared many times. This chain links TRBV27 with TRBJ2-3; the D gene is possibly TRBD1 (6 bases). CDR3 length: 14 amino acids. V was cut by 3 bases and J by 4 bases, with 11 bases left in between. CDR1 MNHEY and CDR2 SMNVEV come from the germline V gene (reference sequence). CDR3 residues: CASSFSRGPDTQYF. CDR3 DNA: TGTGCCAGCAGTTTCAGCAGGGGACCAGATACGCAGTATTTT.

With regard to this clonotype: This likely came from a read error, as a far larger clone is one base away. This chain joins TRBV4-2 and TRBJ2-5, with a tentative D call TRBD1 (6 bases). Germline CDR1 reads LGHNA; CDR2 reads YNFKEQ. This CDR3 contains 16 residues. The CDR3, as DNA: TGTGCCAGCAGCGCATCAACAGGGACCGAGGGGAATGAGCTGTTCTTC. Residues: CASSASTGTEGNELFF.

To note about this clonotype: This likely reflects a read error, since a far larger clone is one base away. The J gene is TRBJ2-1, the V gene TRBV6-4; the match to TRBD1 covers 9 bases. The CDR3 runs 15 residues. Germline V gene data show CDR1 as MRHNA and CDR2 as SNTAGT. CDR3 in DNA: TGTGCCAGCAGTCAGACCGGGACAGGGTACAATGAGCAGTCCTTC. As protein: CASSQTGTGYNEQSF.

The gene calls are TRBV5-1 and TRBJ2-3, with no clear D. The V end lost 7 bases, the J end lost 1 base, and 10 bases lay between the germline ends. The germline V gene has CDR1 SGHRS and CDR2 YFSETQ. This CDR3 is 13 amino acids long. Written as DNA, the CDR3 is TGCGCCAGCGGCGAAGGTGGCACAGATACGCAGTATTTT. Protein product: CASGEGGTDTQYF.

Within the sample, this clonotype is medium-sized (0.01 to 0.1%). This chain connects TRBV27 to TRBJ2-5; D not certain. CDR3 size: 13 residues. CDR1 and CDR2 from the germline V gene are MNHEY and SMNVEV (reference sequence). Trimming left V 6 bases short and J 3 bases short, with 11 bases between. The CDR3 loop reads CASSRRPKETQYF. CDR3 sequence (DNA): TGTGCCAGCAGCCGCCGGCCTAAAGAGACCCAGTACTTC.

This clonotype came up a few times. This sequence joins TRBV7-3 and TRBJ2-1, with 8 bases that match TRBD2. This CDR3 has 15 residues. Germline V gives CDR1 SGHTA, CDR2 FQGTGA. V shed 5 bases and J 5 bases; nucleotides not matched to a gene: 8. The CDR3 reads CASSQWTSPDNEQFF. Here the CDR3 DNA reads TGTGCCAGCAGCCAATGGACTAGCCCCGACAATGAGCAGTTCTTC.

The chain uses TRBV19 and TRBJ1-1; 7 nucleotides agree with TRBD1. Losses at the gene ends were 5 bases for V and 4 bases for J; bases not matched to a gene: 7. The germline V gene has CDR1 LNHDA and CDR2 SQIVND (reference sequence). CDR3 length equals 14 residues. The CDR3 loop reads CASSPTGDVTEAFF. The CDR3, as DNA: TGTGCCAGTAGTCCAACAGGGGACGTCACTGAAGCTTTCTTT.

This clonotype was found many times. This sequence joins TRBV28 and TRBJ2-2; D may match TRBD1 or TRBD2 (5 bases each). The germline V gene encodes CDR1 MDHEN and CDR2 SYDVKM. Trimming removed 8 bases from V and 2 bases from J, with 6 bases in between. The CDR3 runs 12 residues. The CDR3 DNA reads TGTGCCAGCGGGGGAAACACCGGGGAGCTGTTTTTT. It translates to CASGGNTGELFF.